This T cell receptor (beta chain) was identified during a study of blood T cell repertoires in COVID-19. Study at large: Sources were T cells, B-cell-depleted T cells, or PBMCs; the material itself was cDNA or gDNA.

Source study methods: Nucleated cell number was recorded as an estimate derived from reference gene primer amplification. Assay: immunoSEQ multiplex PCR; the TCRdb copy retains only in-frame clones and omits some. That table furnishes V, J and clone size, whereas the DNA furnished D and trimming. The sample lists 200,000 to 250,000 clones, 70% to 90% occurring once. Participants' reported clinical history set cohort assignment. CDR1 is SGHRS and CDR2 is YFSETQ in the germline V gene. The ends lost 3 bases at V and 6 bases at J; junction bases unmatched: 8. The CDR3 contains 14 residues. This receptor was taken from a man aged 35 to 55 who had recovered from COVID-19. Sequencing input: PBMCs or T cells enriched from blood (not recorded which). The chain couples TRBV5-1 to TRBJ1-2, with 7 nucleotides matching TRBD1. The CDR3 protein is CASSSLRTGHGYTF. CDR3 nucleotide sequence: TGCGCCAGCAGCTCACTGAGGACAGGCCATGGCTACACCTTC.